A selection of T cell receptor beta chains follows, all from one sample in a study of T cells expressing NK-cell markers. TCRdb reanalyzed the 5' RACE reads, giving one entry per CDR3 protein sequence and no DNA. This table holds about 150,000 distinct CDR3 sequences. The sample consisted of blood T cells: a sorted CD56 or NKG2C T cell subset, CD4+ or CD8+ T cells, or bulk PBMC T cells (not recorded which). The receptors originated from a man aged 18-70 years in good health. CDR3s include the opening cysteine and the closing phenylalanine or tryptophan. The order of the fields is clone size, J gene, V gene, CDR3 protein. The listing skips clone size in some rows; elsewhere it reads once, few, many or a size class.

clone size: NA; J gene: TRBJ2-5; V gene: TRBV6-1; CDR3 protein: CASSRPSGGVQETQYF
clone size: NA; J gene: TRBJ2-7; V gene: TRBV13; CDR3 protein: CASSEVAGGPYEQYF
clone size: NA; J gene: TRBJ2-2; V gene: TRBV3-1; CDR3 protein: CASSPGRVVFTGELFF
clone size: medium-sized; J gene: TRBJ2-7; V gene: TRBV7-8; CDR3 protein: CASSLTSDASSYEQYF
clone size: NA; J gene: TRBJ2-5; V gene: TRBV20-1; CDR3 protein: CSAFGLAGLYQETQYF
clone size: NA; J gene: TRBJ1-4; V gene: TRBV6-1; CDR3 protein: CASSTISQGLDLFF
clone size: NA; J gene: TRBJ1-1; V gene: TRBV20-1; CDR3 protein: CSAQSYDRSEAFF
clone size: NA; J gene: TRBJ1-1; V gene: TRBV29-1; CDR3 protein: CSVGWPGAEAFF
clone size: NA; J gene: TRBJ2-1; V gene: TRBV6-1; CDR3 protein: CASPAVTGMNNEQFF
clone size: NA; J gene: TRBJ2-7; V gene: TRBV5-1; CDR3 protein: CASSIRGLGGTGAYEQYF
clone size: NA; J gene: TRBJ1-4; V gene: TRBV9; CDR3 protein: CASSEGQGGEKLFF
clone size: NA; J gene: TRBJ2-7; V gene: TRBV16; CDR3 protein: CASSPWGQGTDEQYF
clone size: NA; J gene: TRBJ2-7; V gene: TRBV27; CDR3 protein: CASSPSAGATSYEQYF
clone size: NA; J gene: TRBJ2-1; V gene: TRBV6-4; CDR3 protein: CASSFGDTNEQFF
clone size: NA; J gene: TRBJ2-3; V gene: TRBV11-1; CDR3 protein: CASSLILGTSGVRADTQYF
clone size: NA; J gene: TRBJ2-7; V gene: TRBV7-9; CDR3 protein: CASSSQDRGYEQYF
clone size: NA; J gene: TRBJ2-3; V gene: TRBV6-4; CDR3 protein: CASSDGLASSDTQYF
clone size: NA; J gene: TRBJ2-3; V gene: TRBV19; CDR3 protein: CASSIGAVRSTDTQYF
clone size: NA; J gene: TRBJ2-5; V gene: TRBV2; CDR3 protein: CASSPTETQYF
clone size: NA; J gene: TRBJ2-4; V gene: TRBV5-5; CDR3 protein: CASIHSLAKNIQYF
clone size: NA; J gene: TRBJ2-3; V gene: TRBV29-1; CDR3 protein: CSVVPSGGPTDTQYF
clone size: NA; J gene: TRBJ2-7; V gene: TRBV27; CDR3 protein: CASSLTSGGYEQYF
clone size: NA; J gene: TRBJ1-3; V gene: TRBV6-1; CDR3 protein: CASSSYTSSGNTIYF
clone size: NA; J gene: TRBJ1-1; V gene: TRBV6-1; CDR3 protein: CASRPQGRNTEAFF
clone size: NA; J gene: TRBJ1-1; V gene: TRBV13; CDR3 protein: CASSDGARTEAFF
clone size: NA; J gene: TRBJ1-5; V gene: TRBV20-1; CDR3 protein: CSARSPNQPQHF
clone size: NA; J gene: TRBJ2-5; V gene: TRBV5-4; CDR3 protein: CASSWQGMGETGEEETQYF
clone size: NA; J gene: TRBJ2-7; V gene: TRBV14; CDR3 protein: CASSPGGRIYEQYF
clone size: NA; J gene: TRBJ2-1; V gene: TRBV27; CDR3 protein: CASRYTTLNEQFF
clone size: NA; J gene: TRBJ2-2; V gene: TRBV9; CDR3 protein: CASSVGSRDSSGELFF
clone size: NA; J gene: TRBJ1-1; V gene: TRBV20-1; CDR3 protein: CSARGDRGRWVTEAFF
clone size: NA; J gene: TRBJ2-3; V gene: TRBV7-6; CDR3 protein: CASSLTGADTQYF
clone size: NA; J gene: TRBJ2-5; V gene: TRBV5-6; CDR3 protein: CASSQTSRETQYF
clone size: NA; J gene: TRBJ2-2; V gene: TRBV9; CDR3 protein: CASSSSEAGNELNTGELFF
clone size: NA; J gene: TRBJ2-5; V gene: TRBV20-1; CDR3 protein: CSADDWTSGGEGETQYF
clone size: NA; J gene: TRBJ2-7; V gene: TRBV5-1; CDR3 protein: CASSLTGATTYEQYF
clone size: NA; J gene: TRBJ2-2; V gene: TRBV5-4; CDR3 protein: CASSWTSGGVGTGELFF
clone size: NA; J gene: TRBJ1-2; V gene: TRBV15; CDR3 protein: CATSYSNYGYTF
clone size: NA; J gene: TRBJ2-1; V gene: TRBV27; CDR3 protein: CASSLPDRPSYNEQFF
clone size: NA; J gene: TRBJ1-1; V gene: TRBV7-3; CDR3 protein: CASSPNRAGAFF
clone size: NA; J gene: TRBJ2-1; V gene: TRBV27; CDR3 protein: CASSLIGFGGYNEQFF
clone size: NA; J gene: TRBJ2-3; V gene: TRBV20-1; CDR3 protein: CSASYSGGPIDTQYF
clone size: NA; J gene: TRBJ1-5; V gene: TRBV20-1; CDR3 protein: CSARDLGGRHQPQHF
clone size: NA; J gene: TRBJ1-1; V gene: TRBV5-1; CDR3 protein: CASSLDDRGTEAFF
clone size: NA; J gene: TRBJ1-1; V gene: TRBV6-1; CDR3 protein: CASSLGVTTEAFF
clone size: NA; J gene: TRBJ2-3; V gene: TRBV5-6; CDR3 protein: CASSSIGYSGVADTQYF
clone size: NA; J gene: TRBJ2-1; V gene: TRBV6-1; CDR3 protein: CASSRPGQTHNEQFF
clone size: NA; J gene: TRBJ1-6; V gene: TRBV20-1; CDR3 protein: CSAGYNSPLHF
clone size: NA; J gene: TRBJ1-2; V gene: TRBV18; CDR3 protein: CASSPQDRAYGYTF
clone size: NA; J gene: TRBJ2-1; V gene: TRBV9; CDR3 protein: CASSETLAGGRNEQFF